This T cell receptor (beta chain) derives from a study of blood T cell repertoires in COVID-19. The overall study: Specimens from acute and convalescent COVID-19 originated in the United States, Italy and Spain. Sources were T cells, B-cell-depleted T cells, or PBMCs; the material itself was cDNA or gDNA.

The CDR3 consists of 17 residues. Authors' methods: The assay estimated nucleated cells by amplifying reference gene primers. Measured with immunoSEQ multiplex PCR; TCRdb has only the in-frame clones, and not every one. That table gives V, J and clone size, and the DNA gave D and trimming. The table records 55,000 to 80,000 clones, about four fifths of them present only once. This chain connects TRBV21-1 to TRBJ2-1; TRBD1 is taken as the D call from the table, unchecked against the DNA. TRBV21-1 is an annotated pseudogene. The origin of this receptor is a man between 70 and 80 years old with acute or convalescent COVID-19. Specimen: peripheral blood. Here the CDR3 DNA reads TGTGCCAGCAGCGGACGGGACAGGGAGAAGACGTACAATGAGCAGTTCTTC. Amino acids: CASSGRDREKTYNEQFF.